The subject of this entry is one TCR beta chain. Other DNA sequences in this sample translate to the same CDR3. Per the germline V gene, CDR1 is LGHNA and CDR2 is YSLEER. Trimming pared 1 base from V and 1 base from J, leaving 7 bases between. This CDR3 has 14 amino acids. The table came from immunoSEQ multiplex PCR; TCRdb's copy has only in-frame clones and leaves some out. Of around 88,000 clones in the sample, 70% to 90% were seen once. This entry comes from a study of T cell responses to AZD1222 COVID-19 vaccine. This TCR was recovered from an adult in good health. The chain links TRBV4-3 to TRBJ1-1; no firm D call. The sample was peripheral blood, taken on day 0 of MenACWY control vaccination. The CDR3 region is CASSQVRGNTEAFF. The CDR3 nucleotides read TGCGCCAGCAGCCAAGTTCGGGGGAACACTGAAGCTTTCTTT.